The 32 T cell receptor beta chains below were found in one sample sequenced in a study of shared clonotypes between healthy human individuals. Profiled with immunoSEQ multiplex PCR; TCRdb holds only in-frame clones, not every one. The profile shows approximately 2.5 million clones, roughly nine tenths of them singletons. Source material: naive CD4+ T cells sorted from blood. Subset described: CD45RA+ positively selected. The receptor source for this set is a man aged 18 to 29 in good health.

This chain joins TRBV27 and TRBJ2-6, with 9 bases fitting TRBD2. The V gene's germline CDR1 is MNHEY and CDR2 SMNVEV (reference sequence). The J segment lost 0 bases and the V segment lost 7 bases, leaving 16 bases of the junction unmatched. There are 20 residues in the CDR3. DNA for the CDR3: TGTGCCAGCAAGAGGTTGAGCGGGGGGTCCCTTTTCTCTGGGGCCAACGTCCTGACTTTC. Translated, it gives CASKRLSGGSLFSGANVLTF. The entire variable domain, with the rest obtained from reference TRBV27 and TRBJ2-6, is as follows: EAQVTQNPRYLITVTGKKLTVTCSQNMNHEYMSWYRQDPGLGLRQIYYSMNVEVTDKGDVPEGYKVSRKEKRNFPLILESPSPNQTSLYFCASKRLSGGSLFSGANVLTFGAGSRLTVL.

CDR3 sequence: CAARLGGAAFF. Here the CDR3 DNA reads TGTGCTGCCAGACTGGGTGGCGCAGCTTTCTTT. The chain carries TRBV30 and TRBJ1-1; D not certain. Per germline, CDR1 GTSNPN and CDR2 SVGIG (reference sequence). The CDR3 totals 11 residues. Full variable domain (remainder filled in from reference TRBV30 and TRBJ1-1): SQTIHQWPATLVQPVGSPLSLECTVEGTSNPNLYWYRQAAGRGLQLLFYSVGIGQISSEVPQNLSASRPQDRQFILSSKKLLLSDSGFYLCAARLGGAAFFGQGTRLTVV.

The rearrangement links TRBV28 to TRBJ1-2, with 10 bases fitting TRBD1. In germline, CDR1 is MDHEN, CDR2 SYDVKM. CDR3 size: 14 residues. V lost 8 bases to trimming and J lost 4 bases; unmatched junction nucleotides: 7. The chain's CDR3 is CASRRQGAIYGYTF. Here the CDR3 DNA reads TGTGCCAGCCGCCGACAGGGGGCAATCTATGGCTACACCTTC.

This clone was observed a few times. This sequence joins TRBV19 and TRBJ1-1; no clear D gene. This CDR3 contains 12 residues. Looked up from germline, CDR1 is LNHDA and CDR2 is SQIVND (reference sequence). V shed 7 bases and J shed 6 bases, with 12 bases lying between them. The CDR3 here is CASKREYAEAFF. CDR3 in DNA: TGTGCCAGTAAGAGGGAGTACGCTGAAGCTTTCTTT.

The V call is TRBV7-7, the J call TRBJ2-4; 8 bases fit TRBD2. The CDR3 sequence is 17 residues long. Germline CDR1 and CDR2: SSHAT and FNYEAQ (reference sequence). CDR3 coding DNA: TGTGCTAGGCACTTGATGCTCGGGGGGGCACCCAAAAACATTCAGTACTTC. Translating gives CARHLMLGGAPKNIQYF.

This sequence joins TRBV7-2 and TRBJ1-1; no reliable D call. This CDR3 spans 17 amino acids. V was cut by 5 bases and J by 5 bases, with 24 bases left in between. Germline V lookup: CDR1 SGHTA, CDR2 FQGNSA. For the CDR3, the DNA is TGTGCCAGCAGCCCCTCAGGCCACCCCGGGCCCCTAACTGAAGCTTTCTTT. This sequence encodes CASSPSGHPGPLTEAFF.

The genes are TRBV14 and TRBJ2-7; D uncertain. V lost 2 bases to trimming and J lost 2 bases, with 7 bases between them. Germline V lookup: CDR1 SGHDN, CDR2 FVKESK. The CDR3 covers 13 residues. This chain's CDR3 is CASSQLTTYEQYF. In nucleotides, the CDR3 is TGTGCCAGCAGCCAACTGACGACCTACGAGCAGTACTTC. The complete variable domain, with remaining parts taken from reference TRBV14 and TRBJ2-7, reads EAGVTQFPSHSVIEKGQTVTLRCDPISGHDNLYWYRRVMGKEIKFLLHFVKESKQDESGMPNNRFLAERTGGTYSTLKVQPAELEDSGVYFCASSQLTTYEQYFGPGTRLTVT.

Notes on this clone: The junction shows a germline mismatch at one end, possibly a read error. J is TRBJ2-7 and V is TRBV7-7, with 9 positions matching TRBD2. Germline assignment: CDR1 SSHAT and CDR2 FNYEAQ (reference sequence). The CDR3 extends over 15 amino acids. This CDR3 is CASSPQRGETYEQYF. Written as DNA, the CDR3 is TGTGCTAGCAGCCCGCAGCGGGGGGAAACCTACGAGCAGTACTTC.

The V gene is TRBV18, the J gene TRBJ2-3; possible D gene TRBD2, 7 bases. Trimming shortened V by 3 bases and J by 0 bases, and 13 bases separated the two germline ends. The CDR3 contains 16 residues. CDR1 and CDR2 from the germline V gene are KGHSH and LQKENI. The CDR3 reads CASSPKGGSSTDTQYF. The CDR3 bases are TGTGCCAGCTCACCCAAGGGGGGGTCTAGCACAGATACGCAGTATTTT.

The chain uses TRBV18 and TRBJ2-5; the match to TRBD2 covers 12 bases. J gave up 2 bases and V 2 bases, and 9 bases lay outside the gene matches. The germline V gene encodes CDR1 KGHSH and CDR2 LQKENI. The CDR3 has 18 residues. The CDR3 bases are TGTGCCAGCTCACCAACCGGAGGACTAGCGGGGACACAAGAGACCCAGTACTTC. Protein: CASSPTGGLAGTQETQYF. Full variable domain (rest looked up from reference TRBV18 and TRBJ2-5): NAGVMQNPRHLVRRRGQEARLRCSPMKGHSHVYWYRQLPEEGLKFMVYLQKENIIDESGMPKERFSAEFPKEGPSILRIQQVVRGDSAAYFCASSPTGGLAGTQETQYFGPGTRLLVL.

This chain joins TRBV5-4 and TRBJ2-3; the D is unclear. V was pared by 4 bases and J by 6 bases, with 18 bases between. The CDR3 extends over 15 amino acids. CDR1 is SGHNT, CDR2 YYREEE, per germline (reference sequence). The DNA of the CDR3 is TGTGCCAGCAGCCGAACTTCATTCCGGACGGATACGCAGTATTTT. Amino acids: CASSRTSFRTDTQYF.

The rearrangement uses TRBV7-9 and TRBJ1-3, with D possibly being TRBD1 (6 bases). Looked up from germline, CDR1 is SEHNR and CDR2 is FQNEAQ (reference sequence). The CDR3 length is 17 residues. Trimming cost V 5 bases and J 0 bases, with 17 bases left between them. The CDR3 region is CASSTLQGGVSGNTIYF. The CDR3 DNA sequence: TGTGCCAGCAGCACGCTACAGGGAGGGGTCTCTGGAAACACCATATATTTT.

The table lists this clone with a few counts. The chain links TRBV10-3 to TRBJ1-3; D remains ambiguous. The germline V gene encodes CDR1 ENHRY and CDR2 SYGVKD. The CDR3 sequence is 14 residues long. V shed 3 bases and J shed 1 base, with 7 bases lying between them. Here the CDR3 DNA reads TGTGCCATCAGTGACATGGGGTCTGGAAACACCATATATTTT. It codes for CAISDMGSGNTIYF.

This clone was picked up one time. The rearrangement joins TRBV29-1 to TRBJ2-5; D unclear. The CDR3 runs 12 residues. Germline assignment: CDR1 SQVTM and CDR2 ANQGSEA. V lost 7 bases, J lost 4 bases, and 13 bases lay in between. In DNA form, the CDR3 reads TGCAGCGGTGGGCCCGGCACAGAGACCCAGTACTTC. Residues: CSGGPGTETQYF.

The gene calls are TRBV18 and TRBJ2-5, with D perhaps being TRBD1 or TRBD2 (5 bases each). There are 16 residues in the CDR3. Trimming left V 3 bases short and J 1 base short, with 15 bases between. Germline CDR1 KGHSH, CDR2 LQKENI. CDR3 bases: TGTGCCAGCTCACCCTTTGGGGGTCAGATCCAAGAGACCCAGTACTTC. Its protein product is CASSPFGGQIQETQYF.

The rearrangement uses TRBV2 and TRBJ2-5; D is unresolved. The CDR3 is made up of 13 amino acids. In germline, CDR1 is SNHLY, CDR2 FYNNEI. V was shortened by 4 bases and J by 3 bases, with 9 bases between the two germline ends. CDR3 loop: CASSVLQKETQYF. The CDR3 DNA sequence: TGTGCCAGCAGTGTATTGCAGAAAGAGACCCAGTACTTC.

This clone was detected only once. The chain has TRBV5-1 and TRBJ1-3; 8 bases are shared with TRBD1. Germline assignment: CDR1 SGHRS and CDR2 YFSETQ. V lost 4 bases and J lost 8; bases outside the gene matches: 8. The CDR3 is 14 amino acids. The CDR3 region is CASSLGQGTDTIYF. As DNA, the CDR3 is TGCGCCAGCAGCCTCGGACAGGGTACAGACACCATATATTTT.

The V call is TRBV5-1, the J call TRBJ2-3, with no clear D. This CDR3 is built from 14 residues. Looked up from germline, CDR1 is SGHRS and CDR2 is YFSETQ. V was pared by 6 bases and J by 0 bases, with 11 bases between. The CDR3: CASTSGVSTDTQYF. CDR3 nucleotide sequence: TGCGCCAGCACCTCTGGGGTTAGCACAGATACGCAGTATTTT.

This sequence joins TRBV29-1 and TRBJ1-4; 8 positions agree with TRBD1. This CDR3 has 13 amino acids. Germline CDR1 is SQVTM and CDR2 is ANQGSEA. Trimming removed 6 bases from V and 4 bases from J; junction bases left unmatched: 4. CDR3 bases: TGCAGCGTCAGGACAGGGATTAATGAAAAACTGTTTTTT. Amino acids: CSVRTGINEKLFF.

This clone has a single count. The chain employs TRBV27 and TRBJ2-1; weak D call: TRBD1 (6 bases). Trimming took 5 bases from V and 0 from J, leaving 14 bases between them. CDR1 and CDR2 (germline): MNHEY, SMNVEV (reference sequence). This CDR3 contains 16 residues. The CDR3 loop reads CASSRSGVSSYNEQFF. The DNA of the CDR3 is TGTGCCAGCAGTCGATCAGGGGTCAGCTCCTACAATGAGCAGTTCTTC.

The rearrangement links TRBV9 to TRBJ2-1, with D perhaps being TRBD1 or TRBD2 (5 bases each). CDR3 size: 13 residues. The germline V gene has CDR1 SGDLS and CDR2 YYNGEE. Trimming took 4 bases from V and 4 from J, leaving 9 bases between them. CDR3 DNA: TGTGCCAGCAGCCACGGGGCTTACAATGAGCAGTTCTTC. It specifies CASSHGAYNEQFF.

Concerning this clone: This specimen includes other DNA sequences encoding the same CDR3. The chain uses TRBV5-4 and TRBJ2-5; D is possibly TRBD1 (7 bases). Trimming took 0 bases from V and 1 from J, leaving 10 bases between them. Germline V gives CDR1 SGHNT, CDR2 YYREEE (reference sequence). The CDR3 loop spans 15 amino acids. The CDR3 nucleotides are TGTGCCAGCAGCTTGGGACAGGGACTCCAAGAGACCCAGTACTTC. Translated, it gives CASSLGQGLQETQYF.

V usage is TRBV5-4 and J usage is TRBJ1-2, with 10 positions matching TRBD1. The V and J ends lost 3 bases and 5 bases, in that order; junction bases with no gene match: 4. CDR3 size: 14 residues. From germline, CDR1 is SGHNT and CDR2 YYREEE (reference sequence). CDR3 in amino acids: CASSYGQGEYGYTF. DNA for the CDR3: TGTGCCAGCAGCTACGGACAGGGGGAATATGGCTACACCTTC.

This chain uses TRBV29-1 with TRBJ1-2; D unclear. Germline CDR1 SQVTM, CDR2 ANQGSEA. The CDR3 covers 14 residues. V lost 5 bases and J 8 bases, leaving 21 bases between the germline ends. This CDR3 is CSVKPIASLAGYTF. As DNA, the CDR3 is TGCAGCGTTAAGCCTATCGCCAGTCTCGCGGGCTACACCTTC.

The chain has TRBV7-3 and TRBJ2-4; 7 bases map to TRBD2. The CDR3 runs to 14 residues. Germline values: CDR1 SGHTA, CDR2 FQGTGA. V lost 2 bases to trimming and J lost 7 bases; unmatched junction nucleotides: 5. The CDR3 bases are TGTGCCAGCAGCTTAGGTGCGGGGGTGAACATTCAGTACTTC. It yields the protein CASSLGAGVNIQYF. The whole variable domain, remainder taken from reference TRBV7-3 and TRBJ2-4, is GAGVSQTPSNKVTEKGKYVELRCDPISGHTALYWYRQSLGQGPEFLIYFQGTGAADDSGLPNDRFFAVRPEGSVSTLKIQRTERGDSAVYLCASSLGAGVNIQYFGAGTRLSVL.

This chain connects TRBV18 to TRBJ2-3; 8 bases are shared with TRBD2. J lost 0 bases, V lost 3 bases, and 8 bases had no gene match. Germline-derived CDR1 and CDR2 are KGHSH and LQKENI. CDR3 size: 17 residues. As DNA, the CDR3 is TGTGCCAGCTCACCCGTACTACTAGCGGAGAGCACAGATACGCAGTATTTT. Protein product: CASSPVLLAESTDTQYF.

As to this clone: This specimen includes other DNA sequences encoding the same CDR3. The chain employs TRBV6-1 and TRBJ2-7; no definite D call. Germline V gene sequence: CDR1 MNHNS, CDR2 SASEGT. Deletions cut 6 bases from V and 2 bases from J, with 5 bases between. This CDR3 has 11 amino acids. The CDR3 DNA reads as TGTGCCAGCAGCGCGACCTACGAGCAGTACTTC. Protein sequence: CASSATYEQYF.

To note about this clone: This same CDR3 is encoded by further DNA sequences in the sample. The chain recombines TRBV5-5 with TRBJ2-5; D uncertain. Germline CDR1 reads SGHKS; CDR2 reads YYEKEE (reference sequence). V lost 2 bases to trimming and J lost 1 base, with 6 bases between them. The length of the CDR3 is 13 residues. The CDR3 reads CASSFGVQETQYF. The CDR3 DNA reads TGTGCCAGCAGCTTCGGTGTCCAAGAGACCCAGTACTTC.

The chain recombines TRBV4-3 with TRBJ2-7; D possibly corresponds to TRBD2 (5 bases). This CDR3 spans 15 amino acids. The ends were cut back, 4 bases at V and 0 bases at J, with 13 bases in the middle. Germline lookup yields CDR1 LGHNA and CDR2 YSLEER. The CDR3 reads CASSRLRESSYEQYF. The DNA of the CDR3 is TGCGCCAGCAGCCGATTGAGGGAGAGCTCCTACGAGCAGTACTTC.

This rearrangement joins TRBV7-9 to TRBJ2-5, with TRBD2 identical over 8 bases. Trimming removed 3 bases from V and 4 bases from J; junction bases left unmatched: 10. Germline lookup yields CDR1 SEHNR and CDR2 FQNEAQ (reference sequence). This CDR3 contains 16 residues. The CDR3 spells CASSLGFNGRAETQYF. The CDR3 DNA sequence: TGTGCCAGCAGCTTGGGTTTCAACGGGAGGGCAGAGACCCAGTACTTC.

The CDR3: CASSLRPADTQYF. The DNA for the CDR3 is TGTGCCAGCAGTTTACGGCCCGCAGATACGCAGTATTTT. The chain combines TRBV27 with TRBJ2-3; D remains unclear. CDR3 length: 13 amino acids. In germline, CDR1 is MNHEY, CDR2 SMNVEV (reference sequence). Trimming removed 2 bases from V and 4 bases from J, with 7 bases in between.

The V and J genes are TRBV5-1 and TRBJ2-1, with 8 bases matching TRBD1. The CDR3 spans 13 residues. J lost 10 bases, V lost 4 bases, and 7 bases had no gene match. Germline V lookup: CDR1 SGHRS, CDR2 YFSETQ. The CDR3 protein is CASSAGQGGEQFF. Here the CDR3 DNA reads TGCGCCAGCAGCGCCGGACAGGGCGGCGAGCAGTTCTTC. Full variable domain (remainder filled in from reference TRBV5-1 and TRBJ2-1): KAGVTQTPRYLIKTRGQQVTLSCSPISGHRSVSWYQQTPGQGLQFLFEYFSETQRNKGNFPGRFSGRQFSNSRSEMNVSTLELGDSALYLCASSAGQGGEQFFGPGTRLTVL.